The present T cell receptor (beta chain) was sequenced within a study of blood T cells in healthy people across ages. PCR was performed a second time for about 7 to 11 cycles using a sample-barcoded 5' primer and a J-beta primer mix. TCRdb itself ran the 5' RACE reads through MiXCR, one entry per CDR3 protein. Of 1,300,000 or so distinct CDR3 sequences listed, approximately 59% were seen once; the top ten hold 6.5% to 8.5%. The CDR3 loop spans 13 amino acids. CDR1 is WNHNN and CDR2 is SYGVQD in the germline V gene (reference sequence). Trimming removed 2 bases from V and 5 bases from J, with 9 bases in between.

This sequence was found in a man younger than 30 in good health. The sample consisted of blood. The rearrangement uses TRBV10-1 and TRBJ2-5; unclear D gene. CDR3 sequence: CASSEPDTETQYF. The CDR3 DNA reads as TGCGCCAGCAGTGAGCCCGATACGGAGACCCAGTACTTC.